The 8 T cell receptor beta chains below all came from one sample that was sequenced in a study of T cell repertoires in cytomegalovirus infection (dated by TCRdb to the late 2010s). TCRdb records Illumina HiSeq 1500 as the sequencer. Clones were called with MiXCR by TCRdb after fastp trimmed the public reads at Q25, and only in-frame beta chains were retained. Every CDR3 protein is listed once, alongside the most common genes and DNA of its rows. The table for this sample lists 200,000 to 300,000 distinct CDR3 sequences; roughly an eighth of them were counted only once. About 1.5% of the sample goes to the ten largest clones. Sequencing was performed on PBMCs. All receptors derive from a human donor in good health (CMV status not recorded). Some clones in this sample may be carry-over from other donors' samples.

The chain is built from TRBV29-1 and TRBJ2-5; D is perhaps TRBD2 (6 bases). Germline V CDR1 and CDR2: SQVTM, ANQGSEA. The CDR3 runs to 12 residues. V gave up 5 bases and J gave up 3 bases, with 10 bases separating them. The CDR3 nucleotides are TGCAGCGTTCGAGGAGGGAAAGAGACCCAGTACTTC. Translated: CSVRGGKETQYF.

This clonotype was picked up a small number of times. The CDR3 region is CASSEGRGRATNEKLFF. The CDR3 nucleotides are TGTGCCAGCAGTGAAGGGAGGGGGCGGGCAACTAATGAAAAACTGTTTTTT. This chain connects TRBV25-1 to TRBJ1-4; 7 bases fit TRBD1. Trimming took 2 bases from V and 0 from J; bases not matched to a gene: 6. Germline V gene data show CDR1 as MGHDK and CDR2 as SYGVNS. This CDR3 is built from 17 residues.

This clonotype was observed many times. The CDR3: CASSFVGTEAFF. The CDR3 nucleotides are TGTGCCAGCAGCTTCGTAGGGACTGAAGCTTTCTTT. The V and J genes are TRBV7-2 and TRBJ1-1; no clear D. Trimming removed 3 bases at V and 5 bases at J, with 7 bases between. The CDR3 is made up of 12 amino acids. Germline V gives CDR1 SGHTA, CDR2 FQGNSA.

This clonotype occurred many times. V gene TRBV7-2 combines with J gene TRBJ1-1; 12 positions agree with TRBD1. The CDR3 contains 15 residues. CDR1 is SGHTA, CDR2 FQGNSA, per germline. The ends lost 3 bases at V and 5 bases at J; junction bases unmatched: 4. CDR3 nucleotides: TGTGCCAGCAGCTTTGGGACAGGGGGCGGAACTGAAGCTTTCTTT. Encoded protein: CASSFGTGGGTEAFF.

This clonotype came up many times. This chain uses TRBV7-2 with TRBJ2-3, with 7 positions matching TRBD2. V lost 4 bases and J lost 7; bases outside the gene matches: 5. CDR3 length: 13 amino acids. Per the germline V gene, CDR1 is SGHTA and CDR2 is FQGNSA. The CDR3 is CASSSQRDNTQYF. The CDR3 DNA reads as TGTGCCAGCAGCTCCCAGCGGGATAATACGCAGTATTTT.

This clonotype appeared many times. The chain carries TRBV7-6 and TRBJ1-1, with D perhaps TRBD1 (6 bases). Per germline, CDR1 SGHVS and CDR2 FNYEAQ. CDR3 length: 15 residues. With 1 base removed from V and 5 bases from J, the gap between germline ends came to 14 bases. This CDR3 reads CASSLEGGIGTEAFF. CDR3 sequence (DNA): TGTGCCAGCAGCTTAGAAGGGGGAATTGGGACTGAAGCTTTCTTT.

This clonotype was counted between two and nine times. V and J are TRBV3-1 and TRBJ1-1; tentatively, D is TRBD1 (6 bases). Germline values: CDR1 LGHDT, CDR2 YNNKEL (reference sequence). The CDR3 runs to 15 residues. Trimming shortened V by 6 bases and J by 1 base, and 15 bases separated the two germline ends. The CDR3 protein is CASRRTGTPNTEAFF. CDR3 in DNA: TGTGCCAGCAGACGGACCGGGACACCGAACACTGAAGCTTTCTTT.

Of note for this clonotype: A much larger clone lies one base from this, so it may be a read error. V is TRBV19 and J is TRBJ1-1; a possible D gene is TRBD1 (5 bases). This CDR3 is built from 15 residues. CDR1 is LNHDA and CDR2 is SQIVND in the germline V gene (reference sequence). CDR3 in amino acids: CVSTFTGVVRTEAFF. CDR3 in DNA: TGTGTCAGTACCTTTACGGGGGTTGTCAGGACTGAAGCTTTCTTT.